Listed here is a single T cell receptor beta chain. TCRdb recomputed calls from the PCR reads with MiXCR, one row per CDR3 protein. The data hold some 91,000 distinct CDR3 sequences, with 24% observed a single time. This sample stems from a study of molecular identifiers for immune sequencing clone quantification. This CDR3 comprises 15 residues. Germline V CDR1 and CDR2: MNHEY, SMNVEV (reference sequence). With V trimmed by 4 bases and J by 0 bases, 6 bases remained unmatched. This sequence was found in a human donor in good health. Some libraries in this study had Jurkat cell RNA spiked in. The specimen sequenced was naive CD8+ T cells from blood, with Jurkat cell RNA spiked in. The subset was: FACS-sorted CD8+CD4-CCR7+CD45RA+ naive T cells. The chain joins TRBV27 to TRBJ2-7, with 7 bases fitting TRBD2. In DNA, the CDR3 is TGTGCCAGCAGTTCCTATAGCGGGCGCTCCTACGAGCAGTACTTC. Protein: CASSSYSGRSYEQYF.